The entry below describes one TCR beta chain. Germline V gene lookup returns CDR1 MNHEY and CDR2 SVGEGT. V was pared by 3 bases and J by 5 bases, with 14 bases between. This CDR3 comprises 15 residues. Through a sample-barcoded 5' primer and a J-beta primer mix, a second PCR was run for 7 to 11 cycles. TCRdb used MiXCR to reprocess the 5' RACE reads, holding one entry per CDR3 protein. The profile shows approximately 820,000 distinct CDR3 sequences, under 55% of them singletons. The sample belongs to a study of blood T cells in healthy people across ages. V gene TRBV6-2 or TRBV6-3 combines with J gene TRBJ2-1; no definite D call. This TCR was sampled from a man aged 55 to 69 in good health. The sample comprised blood. CDR3 amino acids: CASSYVSGLDNEQFF. For the CDR3, the DNA is TGTGCCAGCAGTTATGTTTCTGGGCTGGACAATGAGCAGTTCTTC.